This T cell receptor beta chain was sequenced for a study of T-cell reconstitution after alpha-beta-depleted transplantation in children. The germline V and J ends were trimmed by 4 bases and 5 bases, with 10 bases remaining between them. This CDR3 spans 12 amino acids. CDR1 is SQVTM and CDR2 is ANQGSEA in the germline V gene. Unique molecular identifiers featured in how the TCRbeta library was prepared. TCRdb fed the PCR reads into MiXCR, producing one record per CDR3 protein. Of 600,000 to 700,000 distinct CDR3 sequences listed, roughly 15% are singletons. The receptor was isolated from a human donor who donated a stem cell graft to a child with acute myeloid leukemia. The chain has TRBV29-1 and TRBJ2-3; D is possibly TRBD1 (5 bases). The specimen comprised PBMCs from the stem cell graft donor, sampled from the stem cell graft. CDR3 in DNA: TGCAGCGTTGGGATGCAGGGAGATACGCAGTATTTT. Its translation is CSVGMQGDTQYF.